Below are 25 T cell receptor beta chains sequenced from a single sample in a study of Ad26.COV2.S vaccination and SARS-CoV-2 variants. Treatment noted: roughly 18 received Ad26.COV2.S at low or high dose, single or two shots; roughly five received placebo; per-sample allocation not given. On day 63 after the first injection, vaccine and placebo recipients gave samples. Libraries were prepared by immunoSEQ multiplex PCR; TCRdb keeps only in-frame clonotypes and omits some of them. Among roughly 420,000 clones listed, roughly nine tenths were seen once. This material consisted of peripheral blood, taken in a trial of Ad26.COV2.S vaccine versus placebo. These receptor sequences come from a person aged 18-60 years who received the Ad26.COV2.S COVID-19 vaccine or a placebo.

The rearrangement uses TRBV4-1 and TRBJ2-1; D might be TRBD1 (5 bases). The V gene lost 3 bases and the J gene lost 9 bases, with 15 bases spanning the gap. The CDR3 contains 14 residues. Looked up from germline, CDR1 is MGHRA and CDR2 is YSYEKL. CDR3 residues: CASSHLGARGEQFF. In DNA form, the CDR3 reads TGCGCCAGCAGCCACTTAGGGGCTAGAGGTGAGCAGTTCTTC.

This sequence joins TRBV3-1 (or the pseudogene TRBV3-2) and TRBJ2-1; TRBD2 aligns across 7 bases. CDR1 LGHDT and CDR2 YNNKEL come from the germline V gene (reference sequence). V gave up 4 bases and J gave up 0 bases; unmatched junction bases: 3. The CDR3 spans 15 residues. Here the CDR3 DNA reads TGTGCCAGCAGCCGGAGGACTAGCTCCTACAATGAGCAGTTCTTC. It translates to CASSRRTSSYNEQFF.

The chain combines TRBV28 with TRBJ2-3, with D perhaps matching TRBD1 (6 bases). Trimming shortened V by 3 bases and J by 4 bases, and 14 bases separated the two germline ends. CDR1 and CDR2 from the germline V gene are MDHEN and SYDVKM. The CDR3 extends over 15 amino acids. This CDR3 is CASSFNRAGADTQYF. The CDR3 nucleotides read TGTGCCAGCAGTTTTAATCGGGCAGGGGCAGATACGCAGTATTTT.

The chain combines TRBV11-2 with TRBJ2-3; D gene uncertain. V was clipped by 5 bases and J by 1 base, with 10 bases between them. Germline CDR1 SGHAT, CDR2 FQNNGV. The CDR3 extends over 14 amino acids. CDR3 sequence reads: CASSTPTRTDTQYF. The CDR3 nucleotides are TGTGCCAGCAGCACGCCCACACGCACAGATACGCAGTATTTT. The full variable domain, completed using reference TRBV11-2 and TRBJ2-3, is EAGVAQSPRYKIIEKRQSVAFWCNPISGHATLYWYQQILGQGPKLLIQFQNNGVVDDSQLPKDRFSAERLKGVDSTLKIQPAKLEDSAVYLCASSTPTRTDTQYFGPGTRLTVL.

This clone was counted a single time. The chain employs TRBV12-2 and TRBJ2-7. TRBV12-2 is a pseudogene locus. CDR3 length: 17 amino acids. The CDR3 sequence: CASRFALRAPESYEQYV. CDR3 nucleotides: TGTGCAAGTCGCTTCGCCCTTAGGGCCCCTGAGTCCTACGAGCAGTACGTC.

CDR3 bases: TGTGCCAGCAGCCCGACTAGCGCAACTGACTACGAGCAGTACGTC. It specifies CASSPTSATDYEQYV. The V call is TRBV11-3, the J call TRBJ2-7, with TRBD2 matching 8 bases. The length of the CDR3 is 15 residues. Germline V CDR1 and CDR2: SGHNT, YENEEA. With 5 bases clipped from V and 3 bases from J, the junction kept 9 bases outside the gene matches.

The chain uses TRBV6-5 and TRBJ1-1; 9 nucleotides line up with TRBD1. CDR1 MNHEY and CDR2 SVGAGI come from the germline V gene. The CDR3 extends over 15 amino acids. V dropped 7 bases and J dropped 2; count of bases not matched to a gene: 8. The DNA of the CDR3 is TGTGCCAGCATCCCCAGGGACAGGGCCAACACTGAAGCTTTCTTT. Amino acid sequence: CASIPRDRANTEAFF.

This chain joins TRBV4-3 and TRBJ2-3; D is possibly TRBD1 or TRBD2 (5 bases each). Germline CDR1 reads LGHNA; CDR2 reads YSLEER. Trimming stripped 6 bases from V and 1 base from J, with 17 bases between. This CDR3 region has 16 residues. Written as DNA, the CDR3 is TGCGCCAGCAGTCAAACTCCGGGACCACGCACAGATACGCAGTATTTT. This encodes CASSQTPGPRTDTQYF.

The chain couples TRBV3-1 (or the pseudogene TRBV3-2) to TRBJ1-1; D ambiguous. The CDR3 has 12 amino acids. Trimming pared 3 bases from V and 7 bases from J, leaving 9 bases between. Germline values: CDR1 LGHDT, CDR2 YNNKEL (reference sequence). The CDR3 protein is CASSQGRYEAFF. CDR3 bases: TGTGCCAGCAGCCAGGGCAGATATGAAGCTTTCTTT.

As to this clone: Other DNA sequences within the sample encode an identical CDR3. The genes are TRBV9 and TRBJ2-5; no definite D call. The CDR3 has 15 amino acids. Germline V gene lookup returns CDR1 SGDLS and CDR2 YYNGEE. V was shortened by 0 bases and J by 2 bases, with 11 bases between the two germline ends. The CDR3 nucleotides read TGTGCCAGCAGCGTAGACGGCCACCGGCAAGAGACCCAGTACTTC. Encoded protein: CASSVDGHRQETQYF.

This clone was seen only once. The rearrangement uses TRBV6-6 and TRBJ2-2, with D uncertain. V lost 0 bases and J lost 7, with 15 bases in between. Germline V gene lookup returns CDR1 MNHNY and CDR2 SVGAGI (reference sequence). The CDR3 extends over 16 amino acids. CDR3 residues: CASSYSRGAHGGELFF. CDR3 DNA: TGTGCCAGCAGTTACTCGAGAGGTGCTCATGGCGGGGAGCTGTTTTTT.

This chain uses TRBV15 with TRBJ2-1, with no clear D. The V end was cut by 6 bases, the J end by 0 bases, with 15 bases between. Germline CDR1 reads LNHNV; CDR2 reads YYDKDF (reference sequence). The CDR3 is 16 residues long. In DNA form, the CDR3 reads TGTGCCACCAGTTATCAAGTTGGGCCCTCCTACAATGAGCAGTTCTTC. Protein sequence: CATSYQVGPSYNEQFF.

This clone was seen only a few times. The chain recombines TRBV19 with TRBJ1-3; D is perhaps TRBD1 (5 bases). V lost 10 bases to trimming and J lost 4 bases, with 14 bases between them. Per the germline V gene, CDR1 is LNHDA and CDR2 is SQIVND (reference sequence). The CDR3 is 13 amino acids. The CDR3 sequence is CATGTGGGNTIYF. CDR3 coding DNA: TGTGCCACCGGGACGGGAGGGGGAAACACCATATATTTT.

The V and J genes are TRBV2 and TRBJ1-3; D possibly corresponds to TRBD1 (5 bases). V lost 4 bases and J lost 5, with 15 bases in between. The CDR3 is 15 residues long. Germline V gives CDR1 SNHLY, CDR2 FYNNEI. Written as DNA, the CDR3 is TGTGCCAGCAGTGGACAGTCCGCCTCGAGAAACACCATATATTTT. Amino acids: CASSGQSASRNTIYF.

This clone was recorded a few times. An end of the junction does not agree with germline; a read error may underlie this. This chain uses TRBV7-9 with TRBJ2-2; D call uncertain. In germline, CDR1 is SEHNR, CDR2 FQNEAQ (reference sequence). This CDR3 comprises 12 residues. CDR3 DNA sequence: TGTGCCAGCATCTTAACCGCCGGGGAGCTGTTTTTT. This gives the protein CASILTAGELFF.

The gene calls are TRBV7-2 and TRBJ1-1, with D perhaps matching TRBD1 (6 bases). This CDR3 comprises 15 residues. V lost 5 bases to trimming and J lost 4 bases, with 17 bases between them. Germline CDR1 is SGHTA and CDR2 is FQGNSA. The CDR3 region has the DNA TGTGCCAGCAGCGTATACAGGGCTCTGTCCACTGAAGCTTTCTTT. Encoded protein: CASSVYRALSTEAFF.

CDR3 sequence (DNA): TGTGCCAGTACCCTAACAGGACACACAGATACGCAGTATTTT. Its protein is CASTLTGHTDTQYF. The chain carries TRBV19 and TRBJ2-3; weak D call: TRBD1 (5 bases). Trimming removed 7 bases from V and 2 bases from J, with 13 bases in between. This CDR3 region has 14 residues. The germline gives CDR1 LNHDA, CDR2 SQIVND (reference sequence).

J is TRBJ1-2 and V is TRBV5-6, with D possibly being TRBD1 (5 bases). Trimming stripped 4 bases from V and 7 bases from J, with 17 bases between. The germline V gene has CDR1 SGHDT and CDR2 YYEEEE. The CDR3 has 14 amino acids. CDR3 residues: CASSHHGGEGGYTF. Written as DNA, the CDR3 is TGTGCCAGCAGCCATCACGGGGGAGAGGGTGGCTACACCTTC. The full variable domain, in which reference TRBV5-6 and TRBJ1-2 provide the parts outside the CDR3, is DAGVTQSPTHLIKTRGQQVTLRCSPKSGHDTVSWYQQALGQGPQFIFQYYEEEERQRGNFPDRFSGHQFPNYSSELNVNALLLGDSALYLCASSHHGGEGGYTFGSGTRLTVV.

The chain links TRBV29-1 to TRBJ2-7; either TRBD1 or TRBD2 may supply D (5 bases each). The CDR3 contains 15 residues. Germline-derived CDR1 and CDR2 are SQVTM and ANQGSEA. The V end was cut by 3 bases, the J end by 4 bases, with 19 bases between. The CDR3 bases are TGCAGCGTTGAGGACCGGGACCCCAAACTTTACGAGCAGTACGTC. Translated: CSVEDRDPKLYEQYV.

DNA for the CDR3: TGCGCCAGCAGCCAAGACAGGCCGGTATCAGGAAACACCATATATTTT. Its protein product is CASSQDRPVSGNTIYF. V gene TRBV4-3 combines with J gene TRBJ1-3; D not resolved. The V gene's germline CDR1 is LGHNA and CDR2 YSLEER. CDR3 length equals 16 residues. V was cut by 0 bases and J by 4 bases, with 13 bases left in between.

The chain uses TRBV5-1 and TRBJ2-2; 8 nucleotides match TRBD1. V lost 4 bases and J lost 2; bases outside the gene matches: 10. CDR3 length: 17 residues. Germline V CDR1 and CDR2: SGHRS, YFSETQ. CDR3: CASSRPPQGANTGELFF. The CDR3 bases are TGCGCCAGCAGCCGCCCCCCCCAGGGGGCCAACACCGGGGAGCTGTTTTTT. The variable domain in full, with the rest retrieved from reference TRBV5-1 and TRBJ2-2, is KAGVTQTPRYLIKTRGQQVTLSCSPISGHRSVSWYQQTPGQGLQFLFEYFSETQRNKGNFPGRFSGRQFSNSRSEMNVSTLELGDSALYLCASSRPPQGANTGELFFGEGSRLTVL.

The rearrangement joins TRBV4-2 to TRBJ2-3; 7 positions match TRBD2. Looked up from germline, CDR1 is LGHNA and CDR2 is YNFKEQ. This CDR3 has 14 residues. Trimming at V came to 4 bases and at J to 2 bases, leaving 3 bases not matched to a gene. CDR3 bases: TGTGCCAGCAGCCCGGGAGGTCTCACAGATACGCAGTATTTT. It translates to CASSPGGLTDTQYF.

The chain uses TRBV5-1 and TRBJ1-3, with D possibly being TRBD1 (6 bases). The CDR3 loop spans 14 amino acids. Germline V gene data show CDR1 as SGHRS and CDR2 as YFSETQ. Deletions cut 4 bases from V and 9 bases from J, with 17 bases between. CDR3 protein: CASSPMGASSTIYF. The CDR3 nucleotides are TGCGCCAGCAGCCCGATGGGGGCGAGCAGCACCATATATTTT.

The chain recombines TRBV7-9 with TRBJ1-1; 9 bases fit TRBD1. The CDR3 sequence is 15 residues long. Trimming cost V 5 bases and J 4 bases; bases outside gene matches: 8. Germline-derived CDR1 and CDR2 are SEHNR and FQNEAQ (reference sequence). The chain's CDR3 is CASSPNYRGLTEAFF. The DNA for the CDR3 is TGTGCCAGCAGCCCGAATTACAGGGGGCTCACTGAAGCTTTCTTT.

The chain has TRBV9 and TRBJ2-1; 8 nucleotides line up with TRBD2. There are 16 residues in the CDR3. Unmatched junction bases numbered 10, after V lost 3 bases and J lost 5 bases. CDR1 and CDR2 from the germline V gene are SGDLS and YYNGEE. The CDR3 DNA reads TGTGCCAGCAGCGCACCTGAGAGCGGGAGACACAATGAGCAGTTCTTC. Its translation: CASSAPESGRHNEQFF.